One sample yielded the 3 T cell receptor beta chains listed below, sequenced in a study of blood T cell repertoires in COVID-19. Method: immunoSEQ multiplex PCR; TCRdb's copy keeps in-frame clones and lacks some. The data contain 300,000 or so clones, 86% of them singletons. The material sequenced was peripheral blood. Source of these receptors: a woman aged 45 to 65 with acute or convalescent COVID-19.

This clone was counted once. Lacking the conserved final phenylalanine or tryptophan, this CDR3 likely reflects a read error. Because the CDR3's place on the DNA is in doubt, the DNA is left out and the CDR3 is given as listed by TCRdb. V usage is TRBV11-1 and J usage is TRBJ1-2; the table's D call of TRBD1 was not tested on the DNA. The CDR3 spans 13 amino acids, including both terminal residues. Germline V gene data show CDR1 as SGHAT and CDR2 as FQDESV (reference sequence). CDR3 region: CASSVGTGARLHI.

The rearrangement uses TRBV6-5 and TRBJ2-1; 10 bases map to TRBD1. Germline loops: CDR1 MNHEY, CDR2 SVGAGI. Germline trimming cut 4 bases from V and 6 bases from J; bases unmatched to any gene: 6. This CDR3 is built from 15 residues. The CDR3 reads CASSFTGTGVNEQFF. Written as DNA, the CDR3 is TGTGCCAGCAGTTTCACCGGGACAGGGGTCAATGAGCAGTTCTTC.

The chain joins TRBV18 to TRBJ2-2; D is uncertain. The CDR3 has 14 amino acids. Germline CDR1 reads KGHSH; CDR2 reads LQKENI. V lost 6 bases and J lost 6, with 14 bases in between. The CDR3 loop reads CASSPNSPPGELFF. The CDR3 DNA reads as TGTGCCAGCTCCCCTAACTCCCCGCCCGGGGAGCTGTTTTTT.